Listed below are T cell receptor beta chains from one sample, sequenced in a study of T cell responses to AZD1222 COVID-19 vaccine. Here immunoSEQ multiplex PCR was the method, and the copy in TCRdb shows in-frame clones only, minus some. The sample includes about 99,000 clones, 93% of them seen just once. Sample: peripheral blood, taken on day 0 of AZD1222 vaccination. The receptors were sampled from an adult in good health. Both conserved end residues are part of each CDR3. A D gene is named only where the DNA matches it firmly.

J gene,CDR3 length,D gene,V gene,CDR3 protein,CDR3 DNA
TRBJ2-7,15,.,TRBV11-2,CASSLAWGLSYEQYF,TGTGCCAGCAGCCTTGCTTGGGGACTTTCCTACGAGCAGTACTTC
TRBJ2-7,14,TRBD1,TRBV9,CASSPRQGSYEQYF,TGTGCCAGCAGCCCCAGACAGGGTTCCTACGAGCAGTACTTC
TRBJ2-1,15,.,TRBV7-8,CASSLARDPYNEQFF,TGTGCCAGCAGCTTAGCAAGGGATCCCTACAATGAGCAGTTCTTC
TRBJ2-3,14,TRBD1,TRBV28,CASWDRGKTDTQYF,TGTGCCAGTTGGGACAGGGGTAAGACAGATACGCAGTATTTT
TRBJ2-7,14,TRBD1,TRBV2,CASSGGTGGSEQYF,TGTGCCAGCAGTGGAGGGACAGGGGGCTCCGAGCAGTACTTC
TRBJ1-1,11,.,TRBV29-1,CSVSGDTEAFF,TGCAGCGTTTCAGGGGACACTGAAGCTTTCTTT
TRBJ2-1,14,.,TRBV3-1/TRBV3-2,CASSQARTYNEQFF,TGTGCCAGCAGCCAAGCTCGAACGTACAATGAGCAGTTCTTC
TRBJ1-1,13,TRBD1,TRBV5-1,CASRGTVNTEAFF,TGCGCCAGCCGCGGGACAGTCAACACTGAAGCTTTCTTT
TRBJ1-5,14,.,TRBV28,CASSPRDGNQPQHF,TGTGCCAGCAGTCCCAGGGATGGCAATCAGCCCCAGCATTTT
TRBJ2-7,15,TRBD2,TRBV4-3,CASSQFAGDAYEQYF,TGCGCCAGCAGCCAATTTGCGGGAGACGCCTACGAGCAGTACTTC
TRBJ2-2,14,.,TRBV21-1,CASSKDTATGELFF,TGTGCCAGCAGCAAAGATACAGCCACCGGGGAGCTGTTTTTT
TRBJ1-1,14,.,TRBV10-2,CASTRGNLNTEAFF,TGCGCCAGCACGAGGGGGAATTTGAACACTGAAGCTTTCTTT
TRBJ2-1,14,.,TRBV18,CASSPRDRYNEQFF,TGTGCCAGCTCCCCACGGGATCGGTACAATGAGCAGTTCTTC
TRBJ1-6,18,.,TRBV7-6,CASSLRSPLSSYNSPLHF,TGTGCCAGCAGCTTAAGATCTCCACTCAGCTCCTATAATTCACCCCTCCACTTT
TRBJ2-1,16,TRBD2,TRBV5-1,CASSYLAARRCNEQFF,TGCGCCAGCAGTTACCTAGCGGCGAGGCGGTGCAATGAGCAGTTCTTC
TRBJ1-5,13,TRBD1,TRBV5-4,CASSPDRAQPQHF,TGTGCCAGCAGCCCTGACAGGGCTCAGCCCCAGCATTTT